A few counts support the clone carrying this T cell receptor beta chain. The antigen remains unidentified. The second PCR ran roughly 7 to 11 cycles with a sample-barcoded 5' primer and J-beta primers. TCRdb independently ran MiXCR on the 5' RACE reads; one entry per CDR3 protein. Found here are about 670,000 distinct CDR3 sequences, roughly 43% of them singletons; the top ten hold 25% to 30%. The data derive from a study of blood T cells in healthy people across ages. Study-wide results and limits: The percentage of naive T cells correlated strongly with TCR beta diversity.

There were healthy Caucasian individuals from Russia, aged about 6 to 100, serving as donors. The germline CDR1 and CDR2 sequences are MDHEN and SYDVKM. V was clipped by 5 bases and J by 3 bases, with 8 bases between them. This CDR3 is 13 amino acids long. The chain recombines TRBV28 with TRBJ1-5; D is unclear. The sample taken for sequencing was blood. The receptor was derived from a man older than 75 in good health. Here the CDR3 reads CASSIMNNQPQHF. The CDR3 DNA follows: TGTGCCAGCAGTATCATGAACAATCAGCCCCAGCATTTT.